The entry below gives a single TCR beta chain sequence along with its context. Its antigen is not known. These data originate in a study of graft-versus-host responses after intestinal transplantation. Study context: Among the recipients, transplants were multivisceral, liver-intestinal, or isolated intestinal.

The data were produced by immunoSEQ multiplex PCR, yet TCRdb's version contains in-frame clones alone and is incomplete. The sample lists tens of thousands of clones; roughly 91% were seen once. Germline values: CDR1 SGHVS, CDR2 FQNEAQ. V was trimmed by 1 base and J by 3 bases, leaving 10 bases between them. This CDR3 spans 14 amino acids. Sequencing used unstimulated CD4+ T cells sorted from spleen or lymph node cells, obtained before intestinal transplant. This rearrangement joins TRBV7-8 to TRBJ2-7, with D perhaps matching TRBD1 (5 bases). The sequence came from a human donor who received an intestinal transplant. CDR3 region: CASSLVQGFYEQYF. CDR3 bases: TGTGCCAGCAGCTTAGTCCAGGGATTCTACGAGCAGTACTTC.